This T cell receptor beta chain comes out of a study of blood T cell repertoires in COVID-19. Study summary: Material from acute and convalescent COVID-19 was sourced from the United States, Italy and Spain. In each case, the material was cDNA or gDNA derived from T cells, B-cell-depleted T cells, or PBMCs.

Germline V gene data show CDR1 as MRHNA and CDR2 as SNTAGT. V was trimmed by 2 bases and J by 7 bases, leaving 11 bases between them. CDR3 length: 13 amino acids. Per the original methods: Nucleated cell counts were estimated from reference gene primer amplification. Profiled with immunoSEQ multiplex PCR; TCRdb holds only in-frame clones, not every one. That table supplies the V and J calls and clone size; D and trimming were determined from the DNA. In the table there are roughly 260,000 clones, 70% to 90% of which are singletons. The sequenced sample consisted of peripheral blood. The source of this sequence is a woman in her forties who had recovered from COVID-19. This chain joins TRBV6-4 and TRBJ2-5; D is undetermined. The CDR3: CASSDDPSGTQYF. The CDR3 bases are TGTGCCAGCAGTGACGACCCTTCAGGGACCCAGTACTTC.